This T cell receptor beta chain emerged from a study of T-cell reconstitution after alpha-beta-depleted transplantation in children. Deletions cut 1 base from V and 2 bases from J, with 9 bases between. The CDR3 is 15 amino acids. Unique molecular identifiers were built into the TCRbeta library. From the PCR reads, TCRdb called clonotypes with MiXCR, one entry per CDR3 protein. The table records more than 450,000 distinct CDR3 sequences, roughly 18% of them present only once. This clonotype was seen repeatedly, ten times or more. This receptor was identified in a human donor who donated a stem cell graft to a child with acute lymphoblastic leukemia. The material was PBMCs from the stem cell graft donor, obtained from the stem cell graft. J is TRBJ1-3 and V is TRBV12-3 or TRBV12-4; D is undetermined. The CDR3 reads CASSLVAGPGNTIYF. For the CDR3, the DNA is TGTGCCAGCAGTTTAGTGGCAGGTCCTGGAAACACCATATATTTT.